This entry lists 9 T cell receptor beta chains sequenced from one sample in a study of OX40 agonist ivuxolimab in advanced cancers. Profiled with immunoSEQ multiplex PCR; TCRdb holds only in-frame clones, not every one. The repertoire includes approximately 81,000 clones, approximately 94% of them detected once, and 14% sits in the top ten. The source material was CD4+ or CD8+ T cells sorted from blood, sampled in a trial of the OX40 agonist ivuxolimab. These TCRs come from an adult with an advanced solid tumor such as melanoma, head and neck, liver or kidney cancer.

This chain joins TRBV27 and TRBJ1-1; D ambiguous. V was pared by 2 bases and J by 1 base, with 5 bases between. Germline-derived CDR1 and CDR2 are MNHEY and SMNVEV (reference sequence). This CDR3 is built from 13 residues. The CDR3 region is CASSLLRNTEAFF. In DNA form, the CDR3 reads TGTGCCAGCAGTTTACTGAGGAACACTGAAGCTTTCTTT.

V and J are TRBV6-5 and TRBJ1-1; unclear D gene. The CDR3 is 12 amino acids. The germline gives CDR1 MNHEY, CDR2 SVGAGI. Trimming cost V 1 base and J 8 bases, with 8 bases left between them. The DNA for the CDR3 is TGTGCCAGCAGTTACTTCGGAGCCGAAGCTTTCTTT. Translating gives CASSYFGAEAFF.

This chain links TRBV9 with TRBJ1-1; D perhaps matches TRBD1 (6 bases). This CDR3 has 12 residues. The ends were cut back, 4 bases at V and 6 bases at J, with 10 bases in the middle. Germline CDR1 and CDR2: SGDLS and YYNGEE. DNA of the CDR3: TGTGCCAGCAGCCCCGAGGGGGCTGAAGCTTTCTTT. Protein sequence: CASSPEGAEAFF.

V and J are TRBV19 and TRBJ1-2; 7 bases match TRBD1. CDR1 and CDR2 from the germline V gene are LNHDA and SQIVND (reference sequence). This CDR3 spans 15 amino acids. V was clipped by 6 bases and J by 1 base; unmatched bases: 8. The CDR3 sequence: CASSPSQGYNYGYTF. CDR3 DNA sequence: TGTGCCAGTAGCCCCTCACAGGGGTATAACTATGGCTACACCTTC.

This rearrangement joins TRBV19 to TRBJ2-5, with 10 bases that match TRBD1. CDR3 size: 16 residues. CDR1 and CDR2 from the germline V gene are LNHDA and SQIVND (reference sequence). J gave up 3 bases and V 5 bases, and 9 bases lay outside the gene matches. The CDR3 coding sequence is TGTGCCAGTAGTTTCGACAGGGACAGGGGCGAAGAGACCCAGTACTTC. Amino acid sequence: CASSFDRDRGEETQYF.

The chain links TRBV4-1 to TRBJ1-1; 9 nucleotides match TRBD1. In germline, CDR1 is MGHRA, CDR2 YSYEKL. V gave up 0 bases and J gave up 10 bases; unmatched junction bases: 9. This CDR3 has 15 amino acids. The CDR3 protein is CASSQERQGVRSAFF. The CDR3 DNA follows: TGCGCCAGCAGCCAAGAGAGACAGGGGGTACGGTCAGCTTTCTTT.

This chain links TRBV5-6 with TRBJ2-1; D is perhaps TRBD2 (5 bases). V shed 4 bases and J shed 7 bases, with 9 bases lying between them. Per the germline V gene, CDR1 is SGHDT and CDR2 is YYEEEE. This CDR3 spans 12 amino acids. The CDR3 sequence is CASSLLGNEQFF. CDR3 in DNA: TGTGCCAGCAGCCTACTAGGGAATGAGCAGTTCTTC.

The genes are TRBV27 and TRBJ1-3; no definite D call. V lost 6 bases and J lost 0, with 21 bases in between. CDR3 length: 18 amino acids. The V gene's germline CDR1 is MNHEY and CDR2 SMNVEV (reference sequence). The CDR3 DNA is TGTGCCAGCAGCCCTACCCCCCCCCAGTGGATCTCTGGAAACACCATATATTTT. This translates into CASSPTPPQWISGNTIYF.

The chain is built from TRBV5-1 and TRBJ1-1; D is ambiguous. Germline V gene sequence: CDR1 SGHRS, CDR2 YFSETQ. V lost 0 bases and J lost 5, with 11 bases in between. The CDR3 runs to 14 residues. CDR3 DNA sequence: TGCGCCAGCAGCTTGGTAAGCGGCGGGACTGAAGCTTTCTTT. Amino acid sequence: CASSLVSGGTEAFF.